This T cell receptor (beta chain) derives from a study of T cell repertoires in cytomegalovirus infection. Study in general: CMV epitopes used comprised recently identified HLA-C-restricted ones and well-studied HLA-B-restricted ones.

TCRdb re-derived calls from the reads in MiXCR, one entry per CDR3 protein. The data contain around 570,000 distinct CDR3 sequences, about 39% of them singletons. The CDR3 is 14 residues long. V lost 6 bases, J lost 6 bases, and 8 bases stayed unmatched. CDR1 and CDR2 from the germline V gene are MNHNY and SVGAGI (reference sequence). Concerning this clonotype: Its matching antigen is unknown.

The chain couples TRBV6-6 to TRBJ2-1, with 7 bases aligning to TRBD2. This clonotype was sampled from a human donor in good health (CMV status not recorded). Some clones in this sample may be carry-over from other donors' samples. The specimen was cultured PBMCs, collected from culture after CMV antigen stimulation. The CDR3 coding sequence is TGTGCCAGCAGCCCCAGCGGGGTGCTCAATGAGCAGTTCTTC. This encodes CASSPSGVLNEQFF.